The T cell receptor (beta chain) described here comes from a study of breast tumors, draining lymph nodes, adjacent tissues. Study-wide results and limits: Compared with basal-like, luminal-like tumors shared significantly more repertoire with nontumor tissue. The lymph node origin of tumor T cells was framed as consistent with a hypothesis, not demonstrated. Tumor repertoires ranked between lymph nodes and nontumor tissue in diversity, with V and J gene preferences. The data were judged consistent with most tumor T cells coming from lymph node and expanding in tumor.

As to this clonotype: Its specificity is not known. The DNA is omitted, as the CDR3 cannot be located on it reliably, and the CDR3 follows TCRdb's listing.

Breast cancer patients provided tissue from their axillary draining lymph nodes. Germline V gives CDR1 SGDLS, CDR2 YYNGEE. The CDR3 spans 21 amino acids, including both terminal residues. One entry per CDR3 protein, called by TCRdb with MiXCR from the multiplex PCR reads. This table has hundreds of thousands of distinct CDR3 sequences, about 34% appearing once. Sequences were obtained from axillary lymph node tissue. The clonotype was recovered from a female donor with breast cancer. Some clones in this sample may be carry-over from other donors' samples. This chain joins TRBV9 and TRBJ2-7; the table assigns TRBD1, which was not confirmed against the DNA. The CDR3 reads CASSFYICSATWTGSSYEQYF.